These 9 T cell receptor beta chains came from one sample sequenced in a study of cytomegalovirus exposure and HLA in healthy donors. The table came from immunoSEQ multiplex PCR; TCRdb's copy has only in-frame clones and leaves some out. Here the sample spans 190,000 or so clones, roughly 80% being singletons. Material: PBMCs. These receptors came from a woman younger than 30 in good health and CMV-seropositive.

The rearrangement uses TRBV7-9 and TRBJ2-5, with D tentatively TRBD1 (6 bases). The CDR3 runs to 13 residues. Per the germline V gene, CDR1 is SEHNR and CDR2 is FQNEAQ (reference sequence). V was shortened by 5 bases and J by 2 bases, with 9 bases between the two germline ends. The CDR3 here is CASSRQAQETQYF. CDR3 DNA sequence: TGTGCCAGCAGCCGACAGGCTCAAGAGACCCAGTACTTC.

This clone has a handful of counts. The chain recombines TRBV7-7 with TRBJ2-7; 8 nucleotides match TRBD1. The CDR3 runs to 14 residues. With V trimmed by 4 bases and J by 5 bases, 7 bases remained unmatched. Germline V CDR1 and CDR2: SSHAT, FNYEAQ (reference sequence). The CDR3, as DNA: TGTGCCAGCAGCTCCCGACAGGGGAGCGACGAGCAGTACTTC. Its protein product is CASSSRQGSDEQYF.

The chain carries TRBV2 and TRBJ2-1; the D is unclear. The germline V gene has CDR1 SNHLY and CDR2 FYNNEI. The CDR3 runs to 11 residues. The ends were cut back, 8 bases at V and 6 bases at J, with 8 bases in the middle. The CDR3 protein is CASLFLNEQFF. CDR3 sequence (DNA): TGTGCCAGCCTCTTCCTCAATGAGCAGTTCTTC.

The chain uses TRBV18 and TRBJ2-7; D possibly corresponds to TRBD1 (5 bases). The CDR3 runs to 13 residues. V gave up 2 bases and J gave up 0 bases, with 5 bases separating them. Germline V gene sequence: CDR1 KGHSH, CDR2 LQKENI. DNA of the CDR3: TGTGCCAGCTCACCAAGGGGCTCCTACGAGCAGTACTTC. Translated: CASSPRGSYEQYF.

The CDR3 DNA is TGTGCCAGCAGCAGTAATGAAAAACTGTTTTTT. Translation gives CASSSNEKLFF. This rearrangement joins TRBV28 to TRBJ1-4; D is ambiguous. Germline CDR1 and CDR2: MDHEN and SYDVKM. Trimming took 6 bases from V and 4 from J, leaving 3 bases between them. The CDR3 totals 11 residues.

The V gene is TRBV18, the J gene TRBJ1-2, with D unclear. The CDR3 runs to 13 residues. CDR1 and CDR2 (germline): KGHSH, LQKENI. Deletions cut 3 bases from V and 6 bases from J, with 11 bases between. CDR3 DNA sequence: TGTGCCAGCTCACCTACAACGTCACATGGCTACACCTTC. Translation: CASSPTTSHGYTF.

This clone was detected a few times. The J gene is TRBJ2-2, the V gene TRBV2; D possibly corresponds to TRBD1 (5 bases). V lost 7 bases and J 4 bases, leaving 7 bases between the germline ends. Germline lookup yields CDR1 SNHLY and CDR2 FYNNEI. This CDR3 is 12 amino acids long. The CDR3 here is CASTGLTGELFF. CDR3 in DNA: TGTGCCAGCACAGGGCTCACCGGGGAGCTGTTTTTT.

The chain couples TRBV4-1 to TRBJ2-4; 8 positions match TRBD1. From germline, CDR1 is MGHRA and CDR2 YSYEKL. The J segment lost 3 bases and the V segment lost 0 bases, leaving 4 bases of the junction unmatched. The CDR3 is made up of 16 amino acids. CDR3 nucleotides: TGCGCCAGCAGCCAAGATACAGGGGGAGTCAAAAACATTCAGTACTTC. Protein: CASSQDTGGVKNIQYF.

J is TRBJ2-7 and V is TRBV6-6; 9 bases fit TRBD2. The CDR3 length is 14 residues. The germline CDR1 and CDR2 sequences are MNHNY and SVGAGI (reference sequence). With 8 bases clipped from V and 7 bases from J, the junction kept 12 bases outside the gene matches. CDR3 DNA sequence: TGTGCCAGCCAGCGGGGGGTCCAATCAGGGGAGCAGTACTTC. Protein: CASQRGVQSGEQYF.